This T cell receptor beta chain was obtained from a study of T cells expressing NK-cell markers. Looking at the study overall: Sorted CD3+CD56+NKG2C+, CD3+CD56+NKG2C- and CD3+CD56-NKG2C+ T cells provided the TCR beta repertoires. The study sequenced eight donors, seven HCMV-seropositive and one seronegative.

In the case of this clonotype: What it binds is not known.

TCRdb re-analyzed the 5' RACE reads; it lists each CDR3 protein once, without DNA. The sample has hundreds of thousands of distinct CDR3 sequences. Findings and limits, study-wide: Evidence did not settle whether expanded NKG2C+ T cell clones targeted HCMV.

This TCR was recovered from a woman between 18 and 69 years old in good health. Sequencing was performed on blood T cells: a sorted CD56 or NKG2C T cell subset, CD4+ or CD8+ T cells, or bulk PBMC T cells (not recorded which).

This chain's CDR3 is CASSLAGGPPYQETQYF. V usage is TRBV12-3 or TRBV12-4 and J usage is TRBJ2-5; the D gene TCRdb calls, TRBD1, cannot be checked with no DNA. The CDR3 runs to 17 residues.